This T cell receptor (beta chain) was profiled in a study of cytomegalovirus exposure and HLA in healthy donors. Study-wide results and caveats: Exclusion as indistinguishable affected some V segments, including TRBV6-2 and TRBV6-3. Most TCRs appeared rarely, but some public TCRs recurred in many donors.

With 60 Vbeta and 13 Jbeta primers, the PCR was carried out. Repertoires were generated with immunoSEQ multiplex PCR, while TCRdb's copy carries only in-frame clones and drops some. The sample yields about 82,000 clones, around 79% seen once. Healthy bone marrow donors made up the donor group. V was cut by 1 base and J by 2 bases, with 12 bases left in between. The CDR3 is 16 amino acids. Germline assignment: CDR1 LGHNA and CDR2 YSLEER. Turning to this clone: Its antigen is as yet unknown.

The sequence was obtained from a human donor in good health. V gene TRBV4-3 combines with J gene TRBJ2-1, with D possibly being TRBD1 (5 bases). The specimen sequenced was PBMCs. The CDR3 protein is CASSQAATDTYNEQFF. The CDR3 bases are TGCGCCAGCAGCCAAGCTGCGACAGATACCTACAATGAGCAGTTCTTC.